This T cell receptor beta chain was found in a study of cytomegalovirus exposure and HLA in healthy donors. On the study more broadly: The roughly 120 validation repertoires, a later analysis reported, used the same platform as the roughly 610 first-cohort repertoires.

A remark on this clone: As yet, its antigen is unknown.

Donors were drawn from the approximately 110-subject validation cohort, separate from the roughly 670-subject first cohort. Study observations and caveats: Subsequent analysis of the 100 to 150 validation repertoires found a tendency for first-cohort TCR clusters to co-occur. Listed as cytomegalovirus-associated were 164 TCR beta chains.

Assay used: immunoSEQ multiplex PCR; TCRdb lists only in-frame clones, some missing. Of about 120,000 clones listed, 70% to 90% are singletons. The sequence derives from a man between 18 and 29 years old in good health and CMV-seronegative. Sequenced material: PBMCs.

The CDR3 here is CASSGGTSGISYNEQFF. CDR3 bases: TGTGCCAGCAGTGGGGGGACTAGCGGGATCTCCTACAATGAGCAGTTCTTC. The chain recombines TRBV11-2 with TRBJ2-1; 13 bases align to TRBD2. The CDR3 loop spans 17 amino acids. CDR1 and CDR2 from the germline V gene are SGHAT and FQNNGV. With 6 bases clipped from V and 0 bases from J, the junction kept 5 bases outside the gene matches.